Each of the 25 T cell receptor beta chains below was sequenced from the same sample in a study of blood T cell repertoires in COVID-19. Method: immunoSEQ multiplex PCR; TCRdb's copy keeps in-frame clones and lacks some. Here the sample spans around 78,000 clones, around 86% being singletons. The sample taken for sequencing was peripheral blood. The receptor set was obtained from a man aged 45-60 years with active or convalescent COVID-19.

The J gene is TRBJ1-4, the V gene TRBV5-1; 7 bases agree with TRBD1. The CDR3 loop spans 16 amino acids. Germline lookup yields CDR1 SGHRS and CDR2 YFSETQ. Germline trimming cut 4 bases from V and 4 bases from J; bases unmatched to any gene: 10. The CDR3 is CASSPWTGGDNEKLFF. CDR3 nucleotide sequence: TGCGCCAGCAGCCCATGGACAGGCGGTGATAATGAAAAACTGTTTTTT.

V gene TRBV12-3 or TRBV12-4 combines with J gene TRBJ1-5, with D perhaps matching TRBD1 (6 bases). The CDR3 contains 13 residues. Trimming shortened V by 6 bases and J by 6 bases, and 12 bases separated the two germline ends. The CDR3 here is CASSRGIGQPQHF. CDR3 coding DNA: TGTGCCAGCAGCAGGGGTATCGGTCAGCCCCAGCATTTT.

The sample holds a few counts of this clone. J is TRBJ1-5 and V is TRBV3-1 (or the pseudogene TRBV3-2), with unresolved D. This CDR3 region has 15 residues. The germline V and J ends were trimmed by 2 bases and 5 bases, with 13 bases remaining between them. Germline loops: CDR1 LGHDT, CDR2 YNNKEL (reference sequence). The CDR3 DNA reads as TGTGCCAGCAGCCAATCCACTCCCACTTATCAGCCCCAGCATTTT. This translates into CASSQSTPTYQPQHF.

The chain joins TRBV7-9 to TRBJ2-1; perhaps TRBD2 as D (5 bases). The ends were cut back, 3 bases at V and 7 bases at J, with 13 bases in the middle. CDR1 and CDR2 from the germline V gene are SEHNR and FQNEAQ (reference sequence). The CDR3 extends over 14 amino acids. For the CDR3, the DNA is TGTGCCAGCAGCTTGGAGGCCCACGGGAATGAGCAGTTCTTC. Encoded protein: CASSLEAHGNEQFF.

This CDR3 reads CASSQVGGWTEAFF. Written as DNA, the CDR3 is TGTGCCAGCAGCCAAGTTGGAGGTTGGACTGAAGCTTTCTTT. The chain combines TRBV14 with TRBJ1-1; D not resolved. The CDR3 totals 14 residues. Germline CDR1 SGHDN, CDR2 FVKESK. Trimming removed 1 base from V and 5 bases from J, with 11 bases in between.

This clone was observed a few times. CDR3 sequence reads: CASRPGTGTSSYNSPLHF. The CDR3 nucleotides read TGTGCCAGCAGACCTGGGACAGGGACGAGCTCCTATAATTCACCCCTCCACTTT. The chain is built from TRBV5-6 and TRBJ1-6; 9 nucleotides agree with TRBD1. CDR3 length: 18 amino acids. Germline trimming cut 5 bases from V and 0 bases from J; bases unmatched to any gene: 9. Germline CDR1 is SGHDT and CDR2 is YYEEEE.

This clone was found once. The rearrangement uses TRBV28 and TRBJ2-2; 13 nucleotides match TRBD2. The CDR3 has 19 residues. Per germline, CDR1 MDHEN and CDR2 SYDVKM. Trimming at V came to 5 bases and at J to 0 bases, leaving 9 bases not matched to a gene. In nucleotides, the CDR3 is TGTGCCAGCAGTAGCTGGACTAGCGGGAGCCCGACGAACACCGGGGAGCTGTTTTTT. Amino acids: CASSSWTSGSPTNTGELFF.

The rearrangement links TRBV3-1 (or the pseudogene TRBV3-2) to TRBJ1-6; D not certain. The V gene's germline CDR1 is LGHDT and CDR2 YNNKEL (reference sequence). The CDR3 is 14 residues long. Trimming stripped 0 bases from V and 7 bases from J, with 7 bases between. The CDR3 loop is CASSQDSANSPLHF. The CDR3 nucleotides read TGTGCCAGCAGCCAAGATAGTGCAAATTCACCCCTCCACTTT.

V gene TRBV6-6 combines with J gene TRBJ1-4, with a possible D match to TRBD1 (6 bases). There are 14 residues in the CDR3. Germline assignment: CDR1 MNHNY and CDR2 SVGAGI (reference sequence). Trimming removed 7 bases at V and 8 bases at J, with 17 bases between. CDR3 nucleotides: TGTGCCAGCAACCCGGGACAAAGATCGGAAAAACTGTTTTTT. Its translation: CASNPGQRSEKLFF.

The V call is TRBV9, the J call TRBJ1-1, with 9 bases matching TRBD1. CDR1 SGDLS and CDR2 YYNGEE come from the germline V gene. Trimming at V came to 0 bases and at J to 3 bases, leaving 3 bases not matched to a gene. The CDR3 extends over 15 amino acids. For the CDR3, the DNA is TGTGCCAGCAGCGTAGTTAGGACAGGGGACACTGAAGCTTTCTTT. This codes for CASSVVRTGDTEAFF.

This clone was counted a single time. This chain connects TRBV18 to TRBJ1-6; tentative D call: TRBD1 (5 bases). V was clipped by 6 bases and J by 5 bases, with 11 bases between them. The length of the CDR3 is 14 residues. The germline CDR1 and CDR2 sequences are KGHSH and LQKENI. The CDR3 DNA reads as TGTGCCAGCTCCTTAAGGGGTGATAATTCACCCCTCCACTTT. This codes for CASSLRGDNSPLHF.

The chain employs TRBV5-1 and TRBJ2-3; D gene unclear. Germline assignment: CDR1 SGHRS and CDR2 YFSETQ. V was cut by 0 bases and J by 0 bases, with 11 bases left in between. This CDR3 contains 16 residues. CDR3 in DNA: TGCGCCAGCAGCTTGGTTCCCCTCCTTAGCACAGATACGCAGTATTTT. It translates to CASSLVPLLSTDTQYF.

This chain uses TRBV7-6 with TRBJ1-1; D is ambiguous. Germline lookup yields CDR1 SGHVS and CDR2 FNYEAQ. CDR3 length equals 14 residues. V was shortened by 5 bases and J by 0 bases, with 10 bases between the two germline ends. The CDR3 sequence: CASSPGGMNTEAFF. The CDR3 DNA reads as TGTGCCAGCAGCCCCGGAGGTATGAACACTGAAGCTTTCTTT.

This clone ranks as medium-sized. A read error may account for a junction end that differs from germline. J is TRBJ1-1 and V is TRBV24-1; a weak D match, TRBD1 (6 bases). The CDR3 loop spans 10 amino acids. Germline-derived CDR1 and CDR2 are KGHDR and SFDVKD. CDR3 protein: CATSGRTVIF. The CDR3 DNA reads as TGTGCCACCAGTGGGCGGACAGTTATCTTT.

This clone showed up just a few times. The chain couples TRBV3-1 (or the pseudogene TRBV3-2) to TRBJ2-1; D perhaps matches TRBD2 (5 bases). In germline, CDR1 is LGHDT, CDR2 YNNKEL (reference sequence). V lost 6 bases and J lost 0, with 12 bases in between. The CDR3 spans 15 residues. The CDR3 is CASRKSGTSYNEQFF. The CDR3 nucleotides read TGTGCCAGCAGGAAAAGCGGAACCTCCTACAATGAGCAGTTCTTC.

This clone occurred once. V and J are TRBV21-1 and TRBJ2-5; no check of the table's D call, TRBD1, against the DNA was made. TRBV21-1 is tagged as a pseudogene. The CDR3 runs 13 residues. CDR3 region: CASSIPDQETQYF. CDR3 bases: TGTGCCAGCAGCATCCCAGATCAAGAGACCCAGTACTTC.

The V gene is TRBV27, the J gene TRBJ1-5; D unclear. V lost 0 bases and J 6 bases, leaving 12 bases between the germline ends. The CDR3 spans 15 residues. CDR1 MNHEY and CDR2 SMNVEV come from the germline V gene (reference sequence). CDR3 DNA sequence: TGTGCCAGCAGTTTATCTTTTTTGGGCAGTCAGCCCCAGCATTTT. Translated: CASSLSFLGSQPQHF.

The gene calls are TRBV7-2 and TRBJ1-5; no clear D gene. The CDR3 totals 15 residues. Trimming took 1 base from V and 4 from J, leaving 11 bases between them. CDR1 SGHTA and CDR2 FQGNSA come from the germline V gene. This CDR3 is CASSLGLQFNQPQHF. The CDR3 bases are TGTGCCAGCAGCTTAGGGCTACAGTTTAATCAGCCCCAGCATTTT.

This clone has just a few counts. J is TRBJ2-2 and V is TRBV5-1, with D unresolved. The germline gives CDR1 SGHRS, CDR2 YFSETQ. The ends were cut back, 0 bases at V and 6 bases at J, with 6 bases in the middle. There are 13 residues in the CDR3. Here the CDR3 DNA reads TGCGCCAGCAGCTTGGCTGGGCCCGGGGAGCTGTTTTTT. This encodes CASSLAGPGELFF.

This clone came up a few times. The chain has TRBV19 and TRBJ1-1; perhaps TRBD1 as D (6 bases). V dropped 6 bases and J dropped 5 bases, with 13 bases sitting between them. There are 13 residues in the CDR3. CDR1 is LNHDA and CDR2 is SQIVND in the germline V gene (reference sequence). The CDR3 reads CASRARGGTEAFF. In DNA form, the CDR3 reads TGTGCCAGTAGGGCGAGGGGGGGAACTGAAGCTTTCTTT.

This chain connects TRBV28 to TRBJ2-5; 9 nucleotides match TRBD1. The germline gives CDR1 MDHEN, CDR2 SYDVKM. V trimming: 2 bases; J trimming: 2 bases; junction bases outside the gene matches: 3. The CDR3 is made up of 15 amino acids. CDR3 protein: CASSLVGQGQETQYF. The CDR3 bases are TGTGCCAGCAGTTTAGTAGGACAGGGGCAAGAGACCCAGTACTTC.

CDR3 region: CASPRDRFVDTQYF. The CDR3 DNA follows: TGTGCCAGCCCTCGGGACAGGTTCGTGGATACGCAGTATTTT. The chain recombines TRBV5-8 with TRBJ2-3, with 8 nucleotides matching TRBD1. This CDR3 contains 14 residues. Germline values: CDR1 SGHTS, CDR2 YDEGEE. With 7 bases clipped from V and 6 bases from J, the junction kept 10 bases outside the gene matches. The whole variable domain, filled in from reference TRBV5-8 and TRBJ2-3, reads EAGVTQSPTHLIKTRGQQATLRCSPISGHTSVYWYQQALGLGLQFLLWYDEGEERNRGNFPPRFSGRQFPNYSSELNVNALELEDSALYLCASPRDRFVDTQYFGPGTRLTVL.

This clone was recorded only once. The chain combines TRBV10-3 with TRBJ2-1; 10 bases align to TRBD2. CDR1 is ENHRY, CDR2 SYGVKD, per germline. V gave up 6 bases and J gave up 7 bases; unmatched junction bases: 12. The CDR3 sequence is 16 residues long. The CDR3 region has the DNA TGTGCCATCAGCTACCCCGCGGGACTAGCGCAGAATGAGCAGTTCTTC. It is translated as CAISYPAGLAQNEQFF.

The table lists this clone with a count of one. CDR3 residues: CASSEGGYTGVRAFF. CDR3 in DNA: TGTGCCAGCAGTGAAGGGGGCTATACAGGAGTTCGAGCTTTCTTT. The V gene is TRBV2, the J gene TRBJ1-1; tentative D call: TRBD1 (5 bases). The CDR3 totals 15 residues. Looked up from germline, CDR1 is SNHLY and CDR2 is FYNNEI. The V end lost 1 base, the J end lost 10 bases, and 19 bases lay between the germline ends.

The gene calls are TRBV18 and TRBJ2-2; D gene ambiguous. Germline lookup yields CDR1 KGHSH and CDR2 LQKENI. The CDR3 totals 15 residues. Trimming took 2 bases from V and 4 from J, leaving 11 bases between them. In DNA form, the CDR3 reads TGTGCCAGCTCACCAGGTTTGGCATCCACCGGGGAGCTGTTTTTT. Its protein is CASSPGLASTGELFF.